What follows are 7 T cell receptor beta chains derived from one specimen sequenced in a study of OX40 agonist ivuxolimab in advanced cancers. Profiled with immunoSEQ multiplex PCR; TCRdb holds only in-frame clones, not every one. Here the sample spans about 69,000 clones, around 90% being singletons. This specimen was CD4+ or CD8+ T cells sorted from blood, taken in a trial of the OX40 agonist ivuxolimab. The origin of the receptors is an adult with an advanced solid tumor such as melanoma, head and neck, liver or kidney cancer.

This sequence joins TRBV30 and TRBJ1-2; D not resolved. In germline, CDR1 is GTSNPN, CDR2 SVGIG (reference sequence). The length of the CDR3 is 12 residues. V gave up 4 bases and J gave up 4 bases, with 10 bases separating them. This chain's CDR3 is CAWNFGFYGYTF. CDR3 coding DNA: TGTGCCTGGAATTTTGGGTTCTATGGCTACACCTTC.

This clone turned up a few times. The chain combines TRBV19 with TRBJ1-5, with D possibly TRBD1 on 5 matching bases. The V gene's germline CDR1 is LNHDA and CDR2 SQIVND (reference sequence). The germline V and J ends were trimmed by 7 bases and 1 base, with 11 bases remaining between them. This CDR3 has 14 amino acids. CDR3 region: CASTPAGSNQPQHF. CDR3 bases: TGTGCCAGTACCCCGGCAGGGAGCAATCAGCCCCAGCATTTT. Full variable domain (rest looked up from reference TRBV19 and TRBJ1-5): DGGITQSPKYLFRKEGQNVTLSCEQNLNHDAMYWYRQDPGQGLRLIYYSQIVNDFQKGDIAEGYSVSREKKESFPLTVTSAQKNPTAFYLCASTPAGSNQPQHFGDGTRLSIL.

This chain uses TRBV19 with TRBJ2-7; TRBD1 matches at 7 bases. The CDR3 consists of 13 residues. Looked up from germline, CDR1 is LNHDA and CDR2 is SQIVND (reference sequence). V lost 6 bases, J lost 3 bases, and 5 bases stayed unmatched. The CDR3 sequence is CASRRTGVYEQYF. The CDR3 DNA is TGTGCCAGTAGGAGGACAGGTGTCTACGAGCAGTACTTC.

The sample holds a few counts of this clone. The chain has TRBV6-5 and TRBJ1-5, with 8 positions matching TRBD1. V was pared by 4 bases and J by 4 bases, with 9 bases of the junction left unmatched. This CDR3 has 16 amino acids. Germline CDR1 reads MNHEY; CDR2 reads SVGAGI. The CDR3 spells CASSSRQGRGNQPQHF. The CDR3 DNA is TGTGCCAGCAGTTCCCGACAGGGGAGGGGAAATCAGCCCCAGCATTTT.

V usage is TRBV11-2 and J usage is TRBJ2-5, with 10 bases matching TRBD2. Germline assignment: CDR1 SGHAT and CDR2 FQNNGV. Trimming took 2 bases from V and 1 from J; bases not matched to a gene: 7. The CDR3 contains 17 residues. CDR3 in amino acids: CASSLKRTSGSQETQYF. For the CDR3, the DNA is TGTGCCAGCAGCTTAAAAAGGACTAGCGGATCCCAAGAGACCCAGTACTTC. Full variable domain (rest looked up from reference TRBV11-2 and TRBJ2-5): EAGVAQSPRYKIIEKRQSVAFWCNPISGHATLYWYQQILGQGPKLLIQFQNNGVVDDSQLPKDRFSAERLKGVDSTLKIQPAKLEDSAVYLCASSLKRTSGSQETQYFGPGTRLLVL.

The chain carries TRBV2 and TRBJ2-5, with D hard to call. The CDR3 loop spans 12 amino acids. Germline V gene sequence: CDR1 SNHLY, CDR2 FYNNEI. The germline V and J ends were trimmed by 6 bases and 4 bases, with 9 bases remaining between them. CDR3 protein: CASRGSLETQYF. As DNA, the CDR3 is TGTGCCAGCAGGGGGTCGTTAGAGACCCAGTACTTC.

The chain has TRBV7-2 and TRBJ1-4, with a tentative D call TRBD1 (6 bases). V lost 5 bases and J lost 6, with 13 bases in between. The germline gives CDR1 SGHTA, CDR2 FQGNSA. This CDR3 has 14 residues. CDR3 residues: CASSKAGGYEKLFF. The CDR3 DNA reads as TGTGCCAGCAGCAAAGCGGGGGGCTATGAAAAACTGTTTTTT.